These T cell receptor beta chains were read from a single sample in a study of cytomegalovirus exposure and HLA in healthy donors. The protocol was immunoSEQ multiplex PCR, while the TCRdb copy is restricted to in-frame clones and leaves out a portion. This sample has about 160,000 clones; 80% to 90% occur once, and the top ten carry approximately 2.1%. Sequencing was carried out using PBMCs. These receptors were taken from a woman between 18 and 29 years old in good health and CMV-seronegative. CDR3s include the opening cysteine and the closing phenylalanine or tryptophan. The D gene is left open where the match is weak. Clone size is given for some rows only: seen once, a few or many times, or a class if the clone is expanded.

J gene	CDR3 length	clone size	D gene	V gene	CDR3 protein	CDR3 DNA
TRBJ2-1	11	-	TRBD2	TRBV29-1	CSVSGGNEQFF	TGCAGCGTCTCGGGGGGGAATGAGCAGTTCTTC
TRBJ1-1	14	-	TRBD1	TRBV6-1	CASSKGGAVTEAFF	TGTGCCAGCAGTAAAGGGGGCGCGGTCACTGAAGCTTTCTTT
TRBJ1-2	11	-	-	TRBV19	CASWIRGGYTF	TGTGCCAGTTGGATCAGGGGCGGCTACACCTTC
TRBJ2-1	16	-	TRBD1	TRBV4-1	CASSQGGTDYHNEQFF	TGCGCCAGCAGCCAAGGGGGGACAGACTATCACAATGAGCAGTTCTTC
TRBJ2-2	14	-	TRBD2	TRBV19	CASRASGRTGELFF	TGTGCCAGTAGAGCTAGCGGGAGAACCGGGGAGCTGTTTTTT
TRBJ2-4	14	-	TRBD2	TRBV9	CASSVVASGRDQYF	TGTGCCAGCAGCGTAGTGGCTAGCGGGAGGGATCAGTACTTC
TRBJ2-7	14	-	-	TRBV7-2	CASSPVWGGHEQYF	TGTGCCAGCAGCCCAGTGTGGGGGGGCCACGAGCAGTACTTC
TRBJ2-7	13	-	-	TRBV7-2	CASSSTRTAEQYF	TGTGCCAGCAGCTCGACGCGGACAGCAGAGCAGTACTTC
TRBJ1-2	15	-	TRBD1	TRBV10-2	CASSPQTGANYGYTF	TGCGCCAGCAGTCCCCAGACAGGGGCAAACTATGGCTACACCTTC
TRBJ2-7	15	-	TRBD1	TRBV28	CASSLGTGARGEQYF	TGTGCCAGCAGTTTAGGGACAGGGGCCAGGGGGGAGCAGTACTTC
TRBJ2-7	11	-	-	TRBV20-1	CSAPTNYEQYF	TGCAGTGCCCCAACAAACTACGAGCAGTACTTC
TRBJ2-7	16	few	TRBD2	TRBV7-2	CASSTRAAGVGYEQYF	TGTGCCAGCAGCACGCGAGCGGCGGGAGTAGGGTACGAGCAGTACTTC
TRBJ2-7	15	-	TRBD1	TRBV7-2	CASSLRTGDDYEQYF	TGTGCCAGCAGCTTAAGGACAGGGGATGACTACGAGCAGTACTTC
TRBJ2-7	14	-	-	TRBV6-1	CASSEEGLGYEQYF	TGTGCCAGCAGTGAGGAGGGTTTAGGCTACGAGCAGTACTTC
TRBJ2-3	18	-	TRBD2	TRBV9	CASSVGISGRGASDTQYF	TGTGCCAGCAGCGTAGGGATTTCGGGGCGGGGGGCCTCAGATACGCAGTATTTT
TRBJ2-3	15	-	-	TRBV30	CAWSRGSGVTDTQYF	TGTGCCTGGAGTCGGGGATCAGGAGTTACAGATACGCAGTATTTT
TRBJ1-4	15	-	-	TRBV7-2	CASSLHHGIGEKLFF	TGTGCCAGCAGCTTGCACCACGGTATTGGTGAAAAACTGTTTTTT
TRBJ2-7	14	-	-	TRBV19	CASTDSGATYEQYF	TGTGCCAGTACTGATTCCGGAGCCACATACGAGCAGTACTTC
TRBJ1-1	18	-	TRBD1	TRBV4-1	CASSQGTQGPPLDTEAFF	TGCGCCAGCAGCCAAGGTACACAGGGGCCTCCCCTAGACACTGAAGCTTTCTTT
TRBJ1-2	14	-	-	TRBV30	CAWSVRGVNYGYTF	TGTGCCTGGAGTGTACGAGGAGTTAACTATGGCTACACCTTC
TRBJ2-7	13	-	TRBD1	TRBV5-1	CASSLVPGTGPRF	TGCGCCAGCAGCTTAGTTCCCGGGACAGGGCCTAGATTC
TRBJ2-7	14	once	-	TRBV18	CASSGVRGTYEQYF	TGTGCCAGCTCGGGTGTGCGAGGGACCTACGAGCAGTACTTC
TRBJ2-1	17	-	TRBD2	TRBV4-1	CASSQDRLAVSYNEQFF	TGCGCCAGCAGCCAAGACCGTCTAGCGGTCTCCTACAATGAGCAGTTCTTC
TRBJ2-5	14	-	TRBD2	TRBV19	CASSTLGLGETQYF	TGTGCCAGTAGTACTCTCGGACTAGGAGAGACCCAGTACTTC
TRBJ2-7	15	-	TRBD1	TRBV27	CASSRSRDRAYEQYF	TGTGCCAGCAGTCGATCCCGGGACAGGGCCTACGAGCAGTACTTC
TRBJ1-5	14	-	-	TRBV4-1	CASSQVGENQPQHF	TGCGCCAGCAGCCAAGTCGGGGAGAATCAGCCCCAGCATTTT
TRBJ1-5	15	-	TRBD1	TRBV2	CASSEVGDSYQPQHF	TGTGCCAGCAGTGAAGTGGGGGACAGTTATCAGCCCCAGCATTTT
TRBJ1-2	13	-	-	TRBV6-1	CASSELSVYGYTF	TGTGCCAGCAGTGAATTGTCCGTGTATGGCTACACCTTC
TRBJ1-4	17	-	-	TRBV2	CASSLMEQGTSHEKLFF	TGTGCCAGCAGCCTGATGGAACAGGGAACGTCGCATGAAAAACTGTTTTTT
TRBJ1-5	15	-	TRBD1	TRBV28	CASNPGGQSNQPQHF	TGTGCCAGCAACCCCGGGGGACAGAGCAATCAGCCCCAGCATTTT
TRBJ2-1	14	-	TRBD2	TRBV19	CASSDGGVYNEQFF	TGTGCCAGTAGTGACGGGGGGGTCTACAATGAGCAGTTCTTC
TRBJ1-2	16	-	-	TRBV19	CASTGQSSKVNYGYTF	TGTGCCAGTACTGGACAGTCATCGAAAGTTAACTATGGCTACACCTTC
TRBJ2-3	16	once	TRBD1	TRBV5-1	CASSLTGGLRTDTQYF	TGCGCCAGCAGCTTAACAGGGGGCCTCCGCACAGATACGCAGTATTTT
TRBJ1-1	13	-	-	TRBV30	CAWRAGRRTEAFF	TGTGCCTGGAGAGCGGGACGAAGGACTGAAGCTTTCTTT
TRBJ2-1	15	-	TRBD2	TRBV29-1	CSVELAESSYNEQFF	TGCAGCGTTGAACTAGCGGAGAGCTCCTACAATGAGCAGTTCTTC
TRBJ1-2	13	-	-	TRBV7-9	CASSLAPGGGYTF	TGTGCCAGCAGCTTAGCCCCCGGGGGTGGCTACACCTTC
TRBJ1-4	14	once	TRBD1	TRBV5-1	CASSSGQVNEKLFF	TGCGCCAGCAGCTCGGGACAGGTTAATGAAAAACTGTTTTTT
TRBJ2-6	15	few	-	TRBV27	CASSFTVLGANVLTF	TGTGCCAGCAGTTTCACAGTCCTCGGGGCCAACGTCCTGACTTTC
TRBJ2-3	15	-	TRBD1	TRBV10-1	CASSEAGQGVWTQYF	TGCGCCAGCAGTGAAGCGGGACAGGGAGTTTGGACGCAGTATTTT
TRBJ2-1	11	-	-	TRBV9	CASSVGDEQFF	TGTGCCAGCAGCGTCGGTGATGAGCAGTTCTTC
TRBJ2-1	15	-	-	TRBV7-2	CASSLDASRFNEQFF	TGTGCCAGCAGCTTAGACGCTAGCAGGTTCAATGAGCAGTTCTTC
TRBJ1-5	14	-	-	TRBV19	CASRTGGGNQPQHF	TGTGCCAGTAGGACCGGAGGGGGCAATCAGCCCCAGCATTTT
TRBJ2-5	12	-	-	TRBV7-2	CAGGFREETQYF	TGTGCCGGCGGGTTCAGAGAAGAGACCCAGTACTTC
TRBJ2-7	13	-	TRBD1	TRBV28	CASSRDRPYEQYF	TGTGCCAGCAGTCGGGACAGACCATACGAGCAGTACTTC
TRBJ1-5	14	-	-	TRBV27	CASSSTLSNQPQHF	TGTGCCAGCAGTTCGACATTGAGCAATCAGCCCCAGCATTTT
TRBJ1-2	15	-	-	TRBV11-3	CASSSRGHLNYGYTF	TGTGCCAGCAGCTCCCGGGGACACCTGAACTATGGCTACACCTTC
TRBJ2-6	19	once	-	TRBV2	CASRGAQAPKGSGANVLTF	TGTGCCAGCAGAGGCGCGCAGGCACCTAAAGGTTCTGGGGCCAACGTCCTGACTTTC
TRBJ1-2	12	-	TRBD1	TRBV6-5	CASSRQGGGYTF	TGTGCCAGCAGTAGACAGGGGGGTGGCTACACCTTC
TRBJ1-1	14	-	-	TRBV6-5	CASSYGGWGTEAFF	TGTGCCAGCAGTTACGGAGGGTGGGGGACTGAAGCTTTCTTT
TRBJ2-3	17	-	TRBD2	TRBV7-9	CASSPRRGTSASDTQYF	TGTGCCAGCAGCCCCCGACGTGGGACTAGCGCCTCAGATACGCAGTATTTT